This T cell receptor beta chain was documented in a study of beta chain features in type 1 diabetes. Looking at the study overall: Investigators examined approximately 100,000,000 sorted cells across all samples. Study conclusions and caveats: A moderate, significant TCRB CDR3 shortening appeared in type 1 diabetes across four CD4+ subsets. Patients with type 1 diabetes showed fewer VDJ junction insertions and more deletions. Shorter templates may be favored by PCR, equally so in patients and controls.

Expressed TCRB transcripts were sequenced because the isolated RNA had all been reverse transcribed beforehand. Generated by immunoSEQ multiplex PCR, the TCRdb table keeps only in-frame clones and is missing some. The table has some 200,000 clones, more than 15% seen once. The CDR3 has 21 residues. J lost 1 base, V lost 1 base, and 18 bases had no gene match. From germline, CDR1 is LNHNV and CDR2 YYDKDF (reference sequence). This clone was detected only a few times. What it binds is unknown. Via CD45RO/CCR7/CD25/CD127/CD95/CD27, cells of the CD4+ naive, central memory, regulatory and stem cell-like memory subsets were sorted.

Sequenced input: naive CD4+ T cells from blood. The chain links TRBV15 to TRBJ2-4; 8 bases match TRBD1. The origin of this receptor is a man aged 30 to 45 with type 1 diabetes. This CDR3 is CATSRARDGTGTSRAKNIQYF. CDR3 coding DNA: TGTGCCACCAGCAGAGCCAGAGACGGGACAGGAACTTCCCGGGCCAAAAACATTCAGTACTTC.